This note documents a single T cell receptor (beta chain) sequence. The record originates from a study of blood T cell repertoires in COVID-19. Study context: The cDNA or gDNA used as material had been derived from T cells, B-cell-depleted T cells, or PBMCs.

The CDR3 spans 15 residues. Unmatched junction bases numbered 12, after V lost 3 bases and J lost 9 bases. Germline loops: CDR1 DFQATT, CDR2 SNEGSKA (reference sequence). Clones were read by immunoSEQ multiplex PCR, and TCRdb kept only the in-frame ones, dropping some. The sample lists some 140,000 clones; around three quarters were seen once. This rearrangement joins TRBV20-1 to TRBJ2-1; the match to TRBD2 covers 9 bases. The sample consisted of peripheral blood. The source is a human donor in a cohort sampled during active COVID-19. This CDR3 reads CSASGVAGGPGEQFF. In DNA, the CDR3 is TGCAGTGCTAGTGGAGTGGCGGGGGGGCCCGGTGAGCAGTTCTTC.